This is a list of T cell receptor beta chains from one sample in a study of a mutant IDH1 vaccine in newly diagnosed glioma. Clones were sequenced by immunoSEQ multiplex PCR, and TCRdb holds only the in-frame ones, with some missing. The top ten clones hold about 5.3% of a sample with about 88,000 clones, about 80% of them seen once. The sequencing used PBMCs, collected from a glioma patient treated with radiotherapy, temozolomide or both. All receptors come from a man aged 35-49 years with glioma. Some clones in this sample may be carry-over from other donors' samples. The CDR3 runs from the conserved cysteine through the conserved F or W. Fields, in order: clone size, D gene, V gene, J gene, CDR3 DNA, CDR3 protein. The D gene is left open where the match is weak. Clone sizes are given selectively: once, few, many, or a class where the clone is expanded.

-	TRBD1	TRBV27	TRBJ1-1	TGTGCCAGCAGTCCCTCGACAGGGGGGACATTCGTGAACACTGAAGCTTTCTTT	CASSPSTGGTFVNTEAFF
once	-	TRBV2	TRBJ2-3	TGTGCCAGCCGCCGCGAGCTGAGTACGCAGTATTTT	CASRRELSTQYF
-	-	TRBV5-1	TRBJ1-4	TGCGCCAGCAGCTTGCGAGGAACTAATGAAAAACTGTTTTTT	CASSLRGTNEKLFF
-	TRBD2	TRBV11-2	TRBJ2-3	TGTGCCAGCAGGACAGCGGGGGCCGATACGCAGTATTTT	CASRTAGADTQYF
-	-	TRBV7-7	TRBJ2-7	TGTGCCAGCAGCTTAGGAGAAATTGGCTACGAGCAGTACTTC	CASSLGEIGYEQYF
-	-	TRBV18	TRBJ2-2	TGTGCCAGCTCAACAGGTACGGCCCAGGGCCCACCGAACACCGGGGAGCTGTTTTTT	CASSTGTAQGPPNTGELFF
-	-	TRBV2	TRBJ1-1	TGTGCCAGCAGTATGGAGGGCAACACTGAAGCTTTCTTT	CASSMEGNTEAFF
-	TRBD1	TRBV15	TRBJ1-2	TGTGCCACCAGCAGAGATTCTCGGGCAGGGGGGTACTATGGCTACACCTTC	CATSRDSRAGGYYGYTF
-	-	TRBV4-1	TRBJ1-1	TGCGCCAGCACCCAGGATTCTTTCACTGAAGCTTTCTTT	CASTQDSFTEAFF
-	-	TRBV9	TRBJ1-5	TGTGCCAGCAGCGCCGACGGGACACCCAATCAGCCCCAGCATTTT	CASSADGTPNQPQHF
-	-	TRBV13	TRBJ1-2	TGTGCCAGCAGCTTATCATGGCAGGCAGCTAACTATGGCTACACCTTC	CASSLSWQAANYGYTF
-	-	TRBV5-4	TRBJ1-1	TGTGCCAGCAGCATAACCGACAGAATGAACACTGAAGCTTTCTTT	CASSITDRMNTEAFF
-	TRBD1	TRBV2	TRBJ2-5	TGTGCCAGCAGGTCCCCTGCAGGGGGCAGGGAGACCCAGTACTTC	CASRSPAGGRETQYF
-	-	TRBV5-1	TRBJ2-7	TGCGCCAGCAGCTTGGTGGACGTAACCTACGAGCAGTACTTC	CASSLVDVTYEQYF
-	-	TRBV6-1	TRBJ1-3	TGTGCCAGCAGGGCAGTCGGGGGAAACACCATATATTTT	CASRAVGGNTIYF
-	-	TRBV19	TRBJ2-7	TGTGCCAGTACTGGCGGCTCCTACGAGCAGTACTTC	CASTGGSYEQYF
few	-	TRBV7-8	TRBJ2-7	TGTGCCAGCAGCTCCCATCTCAGGGGGGACGACTACGAGCAGTACTTC	CASSSHLRGDDYEQYF
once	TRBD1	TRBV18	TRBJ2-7	TGTGCCAGCTCACGACAGGGGTCAAACTACGAGCAGTACTTC	CASSRQGSNYEQYF
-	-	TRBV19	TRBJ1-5	TGTGCCAGTGCCTGGGATAGCAATCAGCCCCAGCATTTT	CASAWDSNQPQHF
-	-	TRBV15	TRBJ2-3	TGTGCCACCAGCAGGAACACAGATACGCAGTATTTT	CATSRNTDTQYF
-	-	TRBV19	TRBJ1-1	TGTGCCAGTACCAGTAACATGAACACTGAAGCTTTCTTT	CASTSNMNTEAFF
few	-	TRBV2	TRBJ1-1	TGTGCCAGCATACCCGAGAACACTGAAGCTTTCTTT	CASIPENTEAFF
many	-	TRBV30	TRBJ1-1	TGTGCCTGTTACGCTACAGGGAGAGCTTTCTTT	CACYATGRAFF
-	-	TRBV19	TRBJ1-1	TGTGCCAGTAGTGAACAGGGAACTGAAGCTTTCTTT	CASSEQGTEAFF
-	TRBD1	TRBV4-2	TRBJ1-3	TGTGCCAGCAGCCAACATGACAGGGGGCCTGGAAACACCATATATTTT	CASSQHDRGPGNTIYF
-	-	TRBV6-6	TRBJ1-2	TGTGCCAGCAGGCCCACTACAGGGAGTTGGTATGGCTACACCTTC	CASRPTTGSWYGYTF
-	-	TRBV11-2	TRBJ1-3	TGTGCCGGAGCCCGGGACCTTGGAAACACCATATATTTT	CAGARDLGNTIYF
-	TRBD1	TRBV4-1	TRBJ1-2	TGCGCCAGCAGCCAGGGACAGTCCATCGGCGGCTACACCTTC	CASSQGQSIGGYTF
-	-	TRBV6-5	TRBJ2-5	TGTGCCAGCAGTTCCCCTGTGGGAGAGACCCAGTACTTC	CASSSPVGETQYF